The clone carrying this T cell receptor (beta chain) has just a few counts. These data originate in a study of patients and donors after allogeneic stem cell transplantation. The CDR3 has 16 amino acids. J lost 3 bases, V lost 11 bases, and 12 bases had no gene match. Germline CDR1 ENHRY, CDR2 SYGVKD. Each CDR3 protein is one row after TCRdb ran MiXCR on the RT-PCR reads. The profile shows 390,000 or so distinct CDR3 sequences, 16% of them singletons. The sequencing sample was made of blood, either unsorted or a sorted T cell fraction (not recorded which). V is TRBV10-3 and J is TRBJ2-2; TRBD2 aligns across 10 bases. This receptor was taken from a human donor who was either an allogeneic HSCT recipient or a stem cell or donor lymphocyte infusion donor (not recorded which). It is not recorded whose cells these are; they may come from a transplant donor. The CDR3 nucleotides read TGTGCCGTGCTCGAAACTAGCGGGAATCACACCGGGGAGCTGTTTTTT. Translated: CAVLETSGNHTGELFF.